This T cell receptor (beta chain) was documented in a study of blood T cell repertoires in COVID-19. After removal of 2 bases from V and 4 bases from J, the junction contained 2 bases not matched to a gene. CDR1 is SGHTA and CDR2 is FQGTGA in the germline V gene. The CDR3 contains 13 residues. The method was immunoSEQ multiplex PCR; TCRdb's version includes in-frame clones alone and lacks a portion of them. The table includes over 200,000 clones, around 84% detected once. This receptor was taken from a man in his fifties with COVID-19, enrolled during active disease. The specimen sequenced was peripheral blood. The rearrangement joins TRBV7-3 to TRBJ2-7; 7 bases align to TRBD1. DNA of the CDR3: TGTGCCAGCAGCTTAGGACAGGATTACGAGCAGTACTTC. Amino acid sequence: CASSLGQDYEQYF. The variable domain in full, with the rest retrieved from reference TRBV7-3 and TRBJ2-7, is GAGVSQTPSNKVTEKGKYVELRCDPISGHTALYWYRQSLGQGPEFLIYFQGTGAADDSGLPNDRFFAVRPEGSVSTLKIQRTERGDSAVYLCASSLGQDYEQYFGPGTRLTVT.